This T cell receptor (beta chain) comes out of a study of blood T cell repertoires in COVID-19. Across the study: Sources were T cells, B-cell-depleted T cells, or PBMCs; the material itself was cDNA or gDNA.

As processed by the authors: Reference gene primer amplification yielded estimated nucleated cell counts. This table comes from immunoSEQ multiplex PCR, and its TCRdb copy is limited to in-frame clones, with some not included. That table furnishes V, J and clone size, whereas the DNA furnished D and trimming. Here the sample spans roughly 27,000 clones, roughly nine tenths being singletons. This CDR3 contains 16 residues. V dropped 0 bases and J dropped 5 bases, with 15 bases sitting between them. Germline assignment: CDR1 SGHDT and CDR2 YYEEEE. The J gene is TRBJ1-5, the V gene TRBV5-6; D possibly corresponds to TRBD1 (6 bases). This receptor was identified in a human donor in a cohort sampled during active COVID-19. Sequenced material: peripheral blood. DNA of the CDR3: TGTGCCAGCAGCTTGGGGTTGGGGGCATGGGATCAGCCCCAGCATTTT. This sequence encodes CASSLGLGAWDQPQHF.